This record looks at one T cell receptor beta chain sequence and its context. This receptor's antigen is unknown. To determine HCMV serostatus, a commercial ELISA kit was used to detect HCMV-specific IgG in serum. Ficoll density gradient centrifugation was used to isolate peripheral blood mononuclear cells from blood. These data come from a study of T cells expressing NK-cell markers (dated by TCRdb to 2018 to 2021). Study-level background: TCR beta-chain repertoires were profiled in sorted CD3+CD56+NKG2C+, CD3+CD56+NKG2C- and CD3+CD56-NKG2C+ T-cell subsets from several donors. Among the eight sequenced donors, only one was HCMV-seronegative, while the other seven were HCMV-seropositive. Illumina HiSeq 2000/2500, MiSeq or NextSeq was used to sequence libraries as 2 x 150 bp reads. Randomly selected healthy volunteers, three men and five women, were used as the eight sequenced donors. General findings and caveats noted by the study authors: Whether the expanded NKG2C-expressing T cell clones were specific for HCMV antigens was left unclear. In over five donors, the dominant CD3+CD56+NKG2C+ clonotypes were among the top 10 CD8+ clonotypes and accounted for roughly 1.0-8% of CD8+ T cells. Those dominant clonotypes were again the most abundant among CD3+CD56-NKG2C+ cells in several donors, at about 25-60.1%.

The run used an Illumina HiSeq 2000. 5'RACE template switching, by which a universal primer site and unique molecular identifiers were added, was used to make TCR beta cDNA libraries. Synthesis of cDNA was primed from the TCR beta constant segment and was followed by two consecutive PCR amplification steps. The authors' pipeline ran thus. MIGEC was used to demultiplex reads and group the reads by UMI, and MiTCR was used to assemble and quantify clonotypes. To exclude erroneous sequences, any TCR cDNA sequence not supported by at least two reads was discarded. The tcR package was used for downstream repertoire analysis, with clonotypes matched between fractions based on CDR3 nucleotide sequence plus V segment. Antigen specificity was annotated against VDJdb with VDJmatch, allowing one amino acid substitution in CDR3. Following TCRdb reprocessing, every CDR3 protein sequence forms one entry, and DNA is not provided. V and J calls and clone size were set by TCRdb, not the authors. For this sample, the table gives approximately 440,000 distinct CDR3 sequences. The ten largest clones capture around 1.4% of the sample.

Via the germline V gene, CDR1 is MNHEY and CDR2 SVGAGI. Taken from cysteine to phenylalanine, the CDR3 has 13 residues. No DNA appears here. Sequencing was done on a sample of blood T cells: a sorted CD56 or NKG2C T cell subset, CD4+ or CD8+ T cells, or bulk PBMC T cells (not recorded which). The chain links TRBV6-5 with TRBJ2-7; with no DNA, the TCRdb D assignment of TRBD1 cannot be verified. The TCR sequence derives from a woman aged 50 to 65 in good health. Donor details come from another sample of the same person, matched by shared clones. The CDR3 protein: CASTGGGRWEQYF.